This T cell receptor beta chain was identified during a study of cytomegalovirus exposure and HLA in healthy donors. It was with 60 Vbeta and 13 Jbeta primers that the PCR ran. TCRdb keeps only in-frame clones here, not all; method: immunoSEQ multiplex PCR. The sample consists of tens of thousands of clones, about four fifths of them appearing once. Germline-derived CDR1 and CDR2 are GTSNPN and SVGIG (reference sequence). The CDR3 totals 15 residues. A word on this clone: The junction does not match germline at one end; this may be a read error.

This chain uses TRBV30 with TRBJ2-7; 7 nucleotides line up with TRBD1. The clonotype comes from a man aged 45-65 years in good health and CMV-seropositive. Material for sequencing was PBMCs. For the CDR3, the DNA is TGTGCCTGGAGTGGACAGGGAATGGGCCCCTACGAGCAGCACTTC. Its translation is CAWSGQGMGPYEQHF.